This T cell receptor (beta chain) was recorded in a study of Tregs in tolerant kidney transplant recipients. This clone was seen only a few times. No antigen is known for it. Profiled with immunoSEQ multiplex PCR; TCRdb holds only in-frame clones, not every one. The sample lists 75,000 to 80,000 clones, around 93% occurring once. The study's findings and limits: Validation in larger populations is needed because few patients were studied. Biological reproducibility was not directly addressed, but technical replication error appeared minimal. The most relevant donor-specific Treg TCRbeta repertoire apparently came from expansion with activated donor B cells.

Regulatory T cells were sorted from thawed PBMCs rested overnight at 37°C with around 220 IU/ml IL-2. CDR1 is SGHRS and CDR2 is YFSETQ in the germline V gene. Trimming took 1 base from V and 6 from J; bases not matched to a gene: 5. CDR3 length: 15 residues. V and J are TRBV5-1 and TRBJ2-3, with 10 bases that match TRBD2. The clonotype comes from a human donor who received a combined kidney and bone marrow transplant. Specimen: Tregs from blood, collected before the transplant. The DNA for the CDR3 is TGCGCCAGCAGCTTGACTAGCGGGACGCTCGATACGCAGTATTTT. Its protein product is CASSLTSGTLDTQYF.